This T cell receptor (beta chain) was profiled in a study of control samples from healthy donors and cancer patients. The table came from immunoSEQ multiplex PCR; TCRdb's copy has only in-frame clones and leaves some out. The profile covers about 250,000 clones, with 82% appearing a single time and roughly 14% taken by the ten largest. Germline V gives CDR1 LGHNA, CDR2 YNFKEQ. The CDR3 extends over 18 amino acids. The V gene end was trimmed by 0 bases and the J gene end by 3 bases; junction bases not matched to a gene: 11. The chain combines TRBV4-2 with TRBJ1-5, with 7 bases aligning to TRBD1. The sequencing input was PBMCs. This sequence was found in a woman in her sixties with lung cancer. The CDR3 DNA follows: TGTGCCAGCAGCCAAGATGGTGGACAGGTCGCTTTCAATCAGCCCCAGCATTTT. Translating gives CASSQDGGQVAFNQPQHF.